Listed below are T cell receptor beta chains from one sample, sequenced in a study of post-analysis software for immune sequencing data. TCRdb reprocessed the PCR reads via MiXCR and lists one record per CDR3 protein. The sample has about 820,000 distinct CDR3 sequences, about 53% seen once. Material for sequencing was blood. The receptors were sampled from a girl aged 5 to 17 with multiple sclerosis. Both conserved end residues are part of each CDR3. The order of the fields is V gene, J gene, CDR3 protein.

v_gene: TRBV28; j_gene: TRBJ1-5; CDR3aa: CASSFPKDRPNQPQHF
v_gene: TRBV5-1; j_gene: TRBJ2-7; CDR3aa: CASSSGVRYEQYF
v_gene: TRBV20-1; j_gene: TRBJ2-7; CDR3aa: CSARALVGSYEQYF
v_gene: TRBV7-2; j_gene: TRBJ2-1; CDR3aa: CASSLAPRLNEQFF
v_gene: TRBV5-1; j_gene: TRBJ2-2; CDR3aa: CASSSRQGNGELFF
v_gene: TRBV27; j_gene: TRBJ2-7; CDR3aa: CASSSRGTAAYEQYF
v_gene: TRBV27; j_gene: TRBJ2-1; CDR3aa: CASSAQASSYNEQFF
v_gene: TRBV27; j_gene: TRBJ2-3; CDR3aa: CASSWGTEPITDTQYF
v_gene: TRBV20-1; j_gene: TRBJ2-7; CDR3aa: CSARDTSGAFEQYF
v_gene: TRBV2; j_gene: TRBJ2-5; CDR3aa: CAGVGGRDQETQYF
v_gene: TRBV15; j_gene: TRBJ2-1; CDR3aa: CATSRVRRDSYNEQFF
v_gene: TRBV7-9; j_gene: TRBJ2-1; CDR3aa: CASSLVWGEQFF
v_gene: TRBV20-1; j_gene: TRBJ2-7; CDR3aa: CSAKSGRAYEQYF
v_gene: TRBV27; j_gene: TRBJ2-7; CDR3aa: CASSPPGNYEQYF
v_gene: TRBV27; j_gene: TRBJ2-1; CDR3aa: CTSSGTGGEQFF
v_gene: TRBV6-2/TRBV6-3; j_gene: TRBJ2-1; CDR3aa: CASRTGGASYNEQFF
v_gene: TRBV9; j_gene: TRBJ2-3; CDR3aa: CASSVALAGADTQYF
v_gene: TRBV20-1; j_gene: .; CDR3aa: CSARDQGDYEQYF
v_gene: TRBV5-1; j_gene: TRBJ2-5; CDR3aa: CASSLRSGGVQETQYF
v_gene: TRBV29-1; j_gene: TRBJ2-1; CDR3aa: CSVEEGGDEQFF
v_gene: TRBV20-1; j_gene: TRBJ1-2; CDR3aa: CSARPQGAYYGYTF
v_gene: TRBV7-9; j_gene: TRBJ2-1; CDR3aa: CASSFGQVSYNEQFF
v_gene: TRBV3-1; j_gene: TRBJ1-1; CDR3aa: CASSQGTPSTEAFF
v_gene: TRBV4-1; j_gene: TRBJ2-3; CDR3aa: CASSPRLAGALGTQYF
v_gene: TRBV9; j_gene: TRBJ1-5; CDR3aa: CASSVAGRAEQPQHF
v_gene: TRBV3-1; j_gene: .; CDR3aa: CASSQDAIVRNNEQFF
v_gene: TRBV7-9; j_gene: TRBJ2-3; CDR3aa: CASSFRAGLTTDTQYF
v_gene: TRBV20-1; j_gene: TRBJ2-6; CDR3aa: CSAPVSSGANVLTF
v_gene: TRBV7-2; j_gene: TRBJ2-5; CDR3aa: CASSPATARETQYF
v_gene: TRBV11-2; j_gene: TRBJ2-5; CDR3aa: CASSSWTDQETQYF
v_gene: TRBV10-3; j_gene: .; CDR3aa: CAISDKRGVHEQYF
v_gene: TRBV10-3; j_gene: .; CDR3aa: CAISRTEQPYEQFF
v_gene: TRBV4-1; j_gene: TRBJ2-1; CDR3aa: CASSQAQWNEQFF
v_gene: TRBV5-8; j_gene: TRBJ2-3; CDR3aa: CASTGGRSTDTQYF
v_gene: TRBV21-1; j_gene: TRBJ1-5; CDR3aa: CASSNGPQHF
v_gene: TRBV10-3; j_gene: TRBJ2-3; CDR3aa: CAINRASGLAGGTDTQYF
v_gene: TRBV20-1; j_gene: TRBJ1-2; CDR3aa: CSARAWDRGVGYTF
v_gene: TRBV12-3/TRBV12-4; j_gene: TRBJ1-2; CDR3aa: CAKNPARGNWGYTF
v_gene: TRBV7-6; j_gene: .; CDR3aa: CASSPTGTAMANEQYF
v_gene: TRBV5-1; j_gene: TRBJ2-7; CDR3aa: CASRSTGYDEQYF
v_gene: TRBV27; j_gene: TRBJ2-1; CDR3aa: CASSRPQLYNEQFF
v_gene: TRBV29-1; j_gene: TRBJ2-1; CDR3aa: CSVEYQSSYSEQFF
v_gene: TRBV6-1; j_gene: TRBJ2-1; CDR3aa: CASILAGWYEQFF
v_gene: TRBV20-1; j_gene: TRBJ2-7; CDR3aa: CSARDRGPYEQYF
v_gene: TRBV29-1; j_gene: TRBJ2-7; CDR3aa: CSVVNPGLAGGNEQYF
v_gene: TRBV25-1; j_gene: TRBJ1-2; CDR3aa: CASSPTGKMGGYTF
v_gene: TRBV29-1; j_gene: TRBJ2-1; CDR3aa: CSVAGPPDSYNEQFF
v_gene: TRBV5-1; j_gene: TRBJ2-1; CDR3aa: CASSVRGRQPNRDEQFF
v_gene: TRBV12-3/TRBV12-4; j_gene: TRBJ2-1; CDR3aa: CASSFLGLAEVVLLNEQFF
v_gene: TRBV18; j_gene: TRBJ2-1; CDR3aa: CASSPGAGGVNEQFF
v_gene: TRBV20-1; j_gene: TRBJ1-2; CDR3aa: CSASSGGANYGYTF
v_gene: TRBV11-2; j_gene: TRBJ2-1; CDR3aa: CASSLTWQGIYNEQFF